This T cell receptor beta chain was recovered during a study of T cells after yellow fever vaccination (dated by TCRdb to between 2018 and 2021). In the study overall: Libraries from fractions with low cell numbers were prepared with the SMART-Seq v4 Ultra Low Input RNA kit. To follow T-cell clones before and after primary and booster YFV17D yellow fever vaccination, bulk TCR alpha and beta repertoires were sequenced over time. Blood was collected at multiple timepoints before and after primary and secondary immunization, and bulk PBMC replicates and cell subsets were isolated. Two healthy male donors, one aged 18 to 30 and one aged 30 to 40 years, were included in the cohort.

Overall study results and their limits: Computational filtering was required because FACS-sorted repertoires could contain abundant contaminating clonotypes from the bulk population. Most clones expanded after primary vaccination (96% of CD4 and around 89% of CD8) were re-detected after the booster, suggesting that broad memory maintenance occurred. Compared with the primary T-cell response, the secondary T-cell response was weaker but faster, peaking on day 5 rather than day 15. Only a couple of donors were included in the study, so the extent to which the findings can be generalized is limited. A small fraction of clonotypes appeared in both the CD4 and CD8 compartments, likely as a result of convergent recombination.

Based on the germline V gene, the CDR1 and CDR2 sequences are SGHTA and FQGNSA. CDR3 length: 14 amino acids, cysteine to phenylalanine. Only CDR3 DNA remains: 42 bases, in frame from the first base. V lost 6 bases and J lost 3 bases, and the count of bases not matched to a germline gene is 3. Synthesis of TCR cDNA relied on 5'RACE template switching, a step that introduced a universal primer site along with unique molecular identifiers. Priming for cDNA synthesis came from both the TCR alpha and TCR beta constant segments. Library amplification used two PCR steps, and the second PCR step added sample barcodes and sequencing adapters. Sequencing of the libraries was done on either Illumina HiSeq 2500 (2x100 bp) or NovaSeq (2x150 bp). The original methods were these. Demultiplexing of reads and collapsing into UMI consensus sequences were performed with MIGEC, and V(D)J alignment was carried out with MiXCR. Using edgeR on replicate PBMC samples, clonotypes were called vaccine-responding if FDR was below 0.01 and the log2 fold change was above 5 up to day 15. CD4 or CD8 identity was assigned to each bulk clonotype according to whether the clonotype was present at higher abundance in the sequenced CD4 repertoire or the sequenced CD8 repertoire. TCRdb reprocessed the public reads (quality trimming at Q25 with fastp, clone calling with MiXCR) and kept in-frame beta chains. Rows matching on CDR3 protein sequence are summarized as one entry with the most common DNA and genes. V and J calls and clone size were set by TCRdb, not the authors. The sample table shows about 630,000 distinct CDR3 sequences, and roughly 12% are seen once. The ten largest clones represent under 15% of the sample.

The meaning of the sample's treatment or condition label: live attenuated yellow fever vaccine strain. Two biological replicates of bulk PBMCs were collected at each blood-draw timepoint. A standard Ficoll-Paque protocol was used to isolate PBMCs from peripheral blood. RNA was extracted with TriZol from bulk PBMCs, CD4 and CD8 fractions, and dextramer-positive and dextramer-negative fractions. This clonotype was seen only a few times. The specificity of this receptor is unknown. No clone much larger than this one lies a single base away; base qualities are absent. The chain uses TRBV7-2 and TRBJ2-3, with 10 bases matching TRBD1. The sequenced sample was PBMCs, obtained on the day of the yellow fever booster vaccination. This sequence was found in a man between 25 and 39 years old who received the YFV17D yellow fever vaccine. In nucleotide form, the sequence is TGTGCCAGCAGACGGGACAGGGGAACAGATACGCAGTATTTT. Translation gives CASRRDRGTDTQYF.